A selection of T cell receptor beta chains follows, all from one sample in a study of a mutant IDH1 vaccine in newly diagnosed glioma. TCRdb's table, derived via immunoSEQ multiplex PCR, lists solely in-frame clones and lacks some. The table has tens of thousands of clones, roughly 87% seen once. Sequencing was performed on PBMCs, taken from a glioma patient treated with radiotherapy, temozolomide or both. The receptors here all came from a young man with glioma. Both conserved end residues are part of each CDR3. A D gene is named only where the DNA matches it firmly. Clone size, where shown, is once, few, many, or a class for clones that have expanded.

clone_size	v_call	d_call	j_call	cdr3_nt	cdr3_aa
once	TRBV11-2	.	TRBJ1-1	TGTGCCAGCAGCTTAGCGTACGAAATGAACACTGAAGCTTTCTTT	CASSLAYEMNTEAFF
.	TRBV7-9	.	TRBJ2-2	TGTGCCAGCAGTCCGGATCCGAACACCGGGGAGCTGTTTTTT	CASSPDPNTGELFF
once	TRBV5-1	.	TRBJ2-6	TGCGCCAGCAGCTTGCTGTGGTCTGGGGCCAACGTCCTGACTTTC	CASSLLWSGANVLTF
.	TRBV4-3	.	TRBJ2-5	TGCGCCAGCAGCCAAGACAAAGGGGGAGGAGAGACCCAGTACTTC	CASSQDKGGGETQYF
.	TRBV6-1	.	TRBJ2-7	TGTGCCAGCAGTGCCGGGACACTGAACGAGCAGTACTTC	CASSAGTLNEQYF
once	TRBV4-1	TRBD2	TRBJ2-1	TGCGCCAGCAGCCAAGATCTACTAGCGGGTACCTACAATGAGCAGTTCTTC	CASSQDLLAGTYNEQFF
.	TRBV9	TRBD2	TRBJ2-2	TGTGCCAGCAGCGTCTCCCCTTCTGGGCGGGGGGGTCGTTTTGGGGAGCTGTTTTTT	CASSVSPSGRGGRFGELFF
.	TRBV7-9	.	TRBJ1-1	TGTGCCAGCAGCTTAGGAGGAGTGATTGGTGAAGCTTTCTTT	CASSLGGVIGEAFF
.	TRBV27	.	TRBJ1-1	TGTGCCAGCAGCATCGAGAGTGAGGGCACTGAAGCTTTCTTT	CASSIESEGTEAFF
.	TRBV10-1	.	TRBJ1-1	TGCGCCAGCAGTGAAGGGGGGCAGGATGAAGCTTTCTTT	CASSEGGQDEAFF
.	TRBV5-6	TRBD1	TRBJ2-3	TGTGCCAGCAGCTGGCTGACAGGGAAGGCGGATACGCAGTATTTT	CASSWLTGKADTQYF
.	TRBV7-8	.	TRBJ2-7	TGTGCCAGCAGCTTAGCCCAAGGACAGCTCCTCGTCTACGAGCAGTACTTC	CASSLAQGQLLVYEQYF
.	TRBV19	TRBD1	TRBJ1-5	TGTGCCAGTAGTCGGGGACAGGCCTTTGGAAGCAATCAGCCCCAGCATTTT	CASSRGQAFGSNQPQHF
once	TRBV10-3	.	TRBJ1-2	TGTGCCATCAGTGAGTCGGTCGGGGCCACGGTGGGCTACACCTTC	CAISESVGATVGYTF
.	TRBV27	TRBD2	TRBJ2-1	TGTGCCAGCAGCCCGACGCGGGAGGGCCGGGGGAATGAGCAGTTCTTC	CASSPTREGRGNEQFF
.	TRBV30	TRBD2	TRBJ2-2	TGTGCCTGGAGTCCCTGGACTAGCGGGAGGGGAGGGAACACCGGGGAGCTGTTTTTT	CAWSPWTSGRGGNTGELFF
.	TRBV5-6	.	TRBJ1-2	TGTGCCAGCAGCTTGGCTGGGGAGTACTATGGCTACACCTTC	CASSLAGEYYGYTF
.	TRBV27	TRBD2	TRBJ2-7	TGTGCCAGCAGTTTCAGTTATAGGCTAGCGGGAGAGGGCGAGCAGTACTTC	CASSFSYRLAGEGEQYF
.	TRBV5-6	.	TRBJ2-3	TGTGCCAGCAGCGCGGAAGGGTCAGATACGCAGTATTTT	CASSAEGSDTQYF
.	TRBV27	.	TRBJ2-7	TGTGCCAGCAGTATGGGGGCAGGGGAGCAGTACTTC	CASSMGAGEQYF
.	TRBV7-2	.	TRBJ1-1	TGTGCCAGCAGATGGGGGGGAAAGGCTGAAGCTTTCTTT	CASRWGGKAEAFF
few	TRBV6-1	TRBD1	TRBJ2-7	TGTGCCAGCGGGGACCCGGACAGGGCGTCCTACGAGCAGTACTTC	CASGDPDRASYEQYF